This T cell receptor beta chain was obtained from a study of T cell repertoires in aging, cancer and after chemotherapy. Study overall: Donors were grouped into six age bands spanning 30 or younger through 70 or older.

Amplification of TCR beta used genomic DNA extracted from peripheral blood. Multiplex touch-down PCR with TRB-A/B primers amplified rearranged V-D-J TRB sequences. A single record per CDR3 protein comes from TCRdb applying MiXCR to the multiplex PCR reads. Of about 17,000 distinct CDR3 sequences listed, 50% are singletons. The CDR3 is 17 amino acids. V was pared by 6 bases and J by 4 bases, with 14 bases of the junction left unmatched. Germline CDR1 and CDR2: LNHNV and YYDKDF (reference sequence). The chain joins TRBV15 to TRBJ1-2, with 10 bases aligning to TRBD1. This receptor was identified in a human donor in good health. The sequenced sample was blood. This chain's CDR3 is CATSPALGDRGSYGYTF. CDR3 DNA: TGTGCCACCAGTCCGGCCCTCGGGGACAGGGGATCCTATGGCTACACCTTC.